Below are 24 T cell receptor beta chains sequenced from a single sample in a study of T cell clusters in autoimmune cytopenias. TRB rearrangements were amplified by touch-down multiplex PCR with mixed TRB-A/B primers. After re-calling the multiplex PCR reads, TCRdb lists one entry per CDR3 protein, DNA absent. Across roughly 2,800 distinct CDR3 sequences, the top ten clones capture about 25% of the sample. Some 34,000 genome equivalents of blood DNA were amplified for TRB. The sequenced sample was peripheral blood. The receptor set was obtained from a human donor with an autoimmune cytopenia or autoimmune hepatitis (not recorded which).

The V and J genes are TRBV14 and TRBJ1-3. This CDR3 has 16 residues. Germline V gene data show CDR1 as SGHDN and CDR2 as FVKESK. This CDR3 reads CASSRWPATSGNTIYF. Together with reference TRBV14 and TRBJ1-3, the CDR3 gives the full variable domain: EAGVTQFPSHSVIEKGQTVTLRCDPISGHDNLYWYRRVMGKEIKFLLHFVKESKQDESGMPNNRFLAERTGGTYSTLKVQPAELEDSGVYFCASSRWPATSGNTIYFGEGSWLTVV.

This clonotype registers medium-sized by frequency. CDR3 residues: CSASSLDNEQFF. The chain joins TRBV20-1 to TRBJ2-1. Germline V gene lookup returns CDR1 DFQATT and CDR2 SNEGSKA (reference sequence). This CDR3 has 12 amino acids.

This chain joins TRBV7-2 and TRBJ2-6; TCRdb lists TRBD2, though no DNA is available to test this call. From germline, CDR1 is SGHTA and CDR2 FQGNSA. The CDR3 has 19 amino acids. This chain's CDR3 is CASSSPMSGGAYGANVLTF.

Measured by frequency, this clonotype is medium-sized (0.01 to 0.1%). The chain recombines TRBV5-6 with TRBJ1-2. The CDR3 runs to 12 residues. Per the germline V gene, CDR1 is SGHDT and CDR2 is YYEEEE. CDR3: CASSLALGGYTF.

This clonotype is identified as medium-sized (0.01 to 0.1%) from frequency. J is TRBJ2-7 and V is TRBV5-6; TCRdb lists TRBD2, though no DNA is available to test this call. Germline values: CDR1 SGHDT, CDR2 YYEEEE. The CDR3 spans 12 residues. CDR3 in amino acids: CASSFSGGEQYF. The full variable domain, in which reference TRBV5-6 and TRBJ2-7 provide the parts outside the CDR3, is DAGVTQSPTHLIKTRGQQVTLRCSPKSGHDTVSWYQQALGQGPQFIFQYYEEEERQRGNFPDRFSGHQFPNYSSELNVNALLLGDSALYLCASSFSGGEQYFGPGTRLTVT.

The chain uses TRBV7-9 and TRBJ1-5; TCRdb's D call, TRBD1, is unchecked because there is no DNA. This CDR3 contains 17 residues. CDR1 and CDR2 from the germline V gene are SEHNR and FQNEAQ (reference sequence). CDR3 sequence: CASSLYPGGADNQPQHF.

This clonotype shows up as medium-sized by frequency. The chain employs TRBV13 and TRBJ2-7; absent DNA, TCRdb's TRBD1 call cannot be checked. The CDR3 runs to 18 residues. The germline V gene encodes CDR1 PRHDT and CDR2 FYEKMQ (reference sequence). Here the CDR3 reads CASSLVATGTPSSYEQYF.

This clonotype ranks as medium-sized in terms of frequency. This CDR3 reads CASSQGTAGDEQFF. V and J are TRBV4-2 and TRBJ2-1; with no DNA, the TCRdb D assignment of TRBD2 cannot be verified. CDR1 is LGHNA, CDR2 YNFKEQ, per germline. The length of the CDR3 is 14 residues.

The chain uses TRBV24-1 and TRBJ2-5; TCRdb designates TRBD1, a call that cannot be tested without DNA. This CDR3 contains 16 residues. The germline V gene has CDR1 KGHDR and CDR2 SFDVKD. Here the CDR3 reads CATSDRTGGTQETQYF.

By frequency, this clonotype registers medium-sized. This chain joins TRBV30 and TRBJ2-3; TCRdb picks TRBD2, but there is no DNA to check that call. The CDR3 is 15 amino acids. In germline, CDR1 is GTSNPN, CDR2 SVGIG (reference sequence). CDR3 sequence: CAWTYNSGSTDTQYF.

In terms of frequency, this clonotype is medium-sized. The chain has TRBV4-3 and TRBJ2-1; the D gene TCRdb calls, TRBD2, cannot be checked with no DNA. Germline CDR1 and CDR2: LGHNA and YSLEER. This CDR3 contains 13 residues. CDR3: CASSGPSSGEQFF.

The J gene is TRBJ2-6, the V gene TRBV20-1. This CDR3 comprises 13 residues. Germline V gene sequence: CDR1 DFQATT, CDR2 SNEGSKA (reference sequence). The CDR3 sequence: CSARGDGANVLTF.

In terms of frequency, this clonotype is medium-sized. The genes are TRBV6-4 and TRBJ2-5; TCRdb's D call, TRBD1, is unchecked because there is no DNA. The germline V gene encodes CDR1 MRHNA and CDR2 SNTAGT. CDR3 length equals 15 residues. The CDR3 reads CASGQGARDQETQYF.

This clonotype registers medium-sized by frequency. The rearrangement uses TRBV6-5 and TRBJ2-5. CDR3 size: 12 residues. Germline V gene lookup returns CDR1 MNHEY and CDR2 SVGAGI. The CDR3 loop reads CASSHWAETQYF.

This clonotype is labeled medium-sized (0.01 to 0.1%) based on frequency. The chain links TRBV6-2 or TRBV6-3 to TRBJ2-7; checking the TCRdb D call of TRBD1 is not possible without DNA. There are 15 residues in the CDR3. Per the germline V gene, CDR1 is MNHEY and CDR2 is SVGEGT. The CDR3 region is CASRVDRADRYEQYF.

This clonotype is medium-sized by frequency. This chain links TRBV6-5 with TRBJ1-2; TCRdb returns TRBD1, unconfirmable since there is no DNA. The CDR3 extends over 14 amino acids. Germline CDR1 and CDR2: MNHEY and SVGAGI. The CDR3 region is CASSLQGGGHGYTF.

The CDR3 loop reads CASSFHFRGGRTDTQYF. The gene calls are TRBV7-2 and TRBJ2-3; there is no DNA to check the TCRdb D call of TRBD1. The germline V gene has CDR1 SGHTA and CDR2 FQGNSA. The length of the CDR3 is 17 residues.

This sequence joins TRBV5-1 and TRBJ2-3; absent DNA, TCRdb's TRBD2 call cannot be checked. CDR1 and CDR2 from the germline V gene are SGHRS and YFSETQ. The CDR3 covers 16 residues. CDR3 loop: CASSSLPTRAADTQYF.

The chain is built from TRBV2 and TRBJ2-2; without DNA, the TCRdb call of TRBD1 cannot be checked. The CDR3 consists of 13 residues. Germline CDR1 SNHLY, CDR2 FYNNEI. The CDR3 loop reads CASRGTSTGELFF.

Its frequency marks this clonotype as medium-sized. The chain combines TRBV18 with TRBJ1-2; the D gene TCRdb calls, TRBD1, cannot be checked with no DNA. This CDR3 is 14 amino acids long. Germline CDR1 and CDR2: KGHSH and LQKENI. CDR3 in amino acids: CASSPGLGDYGYTF.

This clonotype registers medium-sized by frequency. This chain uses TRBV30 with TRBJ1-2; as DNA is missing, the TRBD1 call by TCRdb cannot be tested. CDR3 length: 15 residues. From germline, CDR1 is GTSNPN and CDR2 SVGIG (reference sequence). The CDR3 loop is CAWSPPDRPRYGYTF.

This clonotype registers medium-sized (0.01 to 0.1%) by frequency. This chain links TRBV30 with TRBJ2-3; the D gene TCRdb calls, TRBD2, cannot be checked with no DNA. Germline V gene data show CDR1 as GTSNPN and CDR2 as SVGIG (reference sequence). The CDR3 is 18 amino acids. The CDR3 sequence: CAWSGGLAGATGPDTQYF.

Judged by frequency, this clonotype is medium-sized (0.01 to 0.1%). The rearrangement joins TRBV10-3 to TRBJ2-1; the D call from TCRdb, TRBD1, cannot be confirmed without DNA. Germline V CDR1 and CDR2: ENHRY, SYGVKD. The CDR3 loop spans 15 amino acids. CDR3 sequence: CAISSGTGVHNEQFF.

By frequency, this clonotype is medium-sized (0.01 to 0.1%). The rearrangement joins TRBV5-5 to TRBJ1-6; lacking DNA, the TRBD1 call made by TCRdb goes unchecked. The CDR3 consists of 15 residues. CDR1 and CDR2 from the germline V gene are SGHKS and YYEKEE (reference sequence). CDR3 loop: CASNPGGVLNSPLHF. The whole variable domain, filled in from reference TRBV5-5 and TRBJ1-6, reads DAGVTQSPTHLIKTRGQQVTLRCSPISGHKSVSWYQQVLGQGPQFIFQYYEKEERGRGNFPDRFSARQFPNYSSELNVNALLLGDSALYLCASNPGGVLNSPLHFGNGTRLTVT.